This entry lists 24 T cell receptor beta chains sequenced from one sample in a study of human T cells and chemical hapten exposure. Time point: patch test 2, 6 weeks after DPC sensitization. Treatment in this sample: therapeutic diphenylcyclopropenone sensitization with weekly scalp DPC. TCRdb redid the calling of the RACE reads with MiXCR, one entry per CDR3 protein. The sample lists 70,000 to 95,000 distinct CDR3 sequences; 6.6% were seen once. The material was whole blood, obtained in connection with sensitization to the hapten diphenylcyclopropenone (DPC). These receptors originate from a woman younger than 45 with alopecia areata. Some clones in this sample may be carry-over from other donors' samples.

This clonotype was observed a few times. The chain links TRBV12-3 or TRBV12-4 to TRBJ1-5; TRBD1 agrees at 7 bases. The CDR3 runs 17 residues. V was clipped by 0 bases and J by 7 bases; unmatched bases: 12. The CDR3: CASSLALGTATGQPQHF. CDR3 DNA sequence: TGTGCCAGCAGTTTAGCGCTAGGGACAGCCACAGGGCAGCCCCAGCATTTT.

On this clonotype: A read error may be the cause here, since a much bigger clone is one base away. V gene TRBV29-1 combines with J gene TRBJ2-1; no clear D gene. The length of the CDR3 is 12 residues. The germline gives CDR1 SQVTM, CDR2 ANQGSEA. CDR3 sequence: CSIDPNTLEQFF. DNA for the CDR3: TGCAGCATTGACCCGAATACCCTTGAGCAGTTCTTC.

This clonotype has at least ten counts. V and J are TRBV2 and TRBJ1-1, with no clear D. This CDR3 is built from 14 residues. From germline, CDR1 is SNHLY and CDR2 FYNNEI. Trimming left V 7 bases short and J 2 bases short, with 14 bases between. The CDR3 loop is CASNVYGENTEAFF. CDR3 nucleotides: TGTGCCAGCAATGTATACGGAGAAAACACTGAAGCTTTCTTT.

A few counts support this clonotype. The rearrangement uses TRBV13 and TRBJ2-5, with D uncertain. The CDR3 consists of 14 residues. The V gene's germline CDR1 is PRHDT and CDR2 FYEKMQ (reference sequence). Between the trimmed V and J ends, which lost 5 bases and 0 bases, there was a span of 10 bases. DNA for the CDR3: TGTGCCAGCAGCCCCTCAGGCTACCAAGAGACCCAGTACTTC. Translated: CASSPSGYQETQYF.

V is TRBV29-1 and J is TRBJ1-6; D ambiguous. CDR1 SQVTM and CDR2 ANQGSEA come from the germline V gene. V dropped 5 bases and J dropped 6 bases, with 14 bases sitting between them. This CDR3 comprises 14 residues. CDR3 sequence: CSVRSGSFNSPLHF. The CDR3 DNA reads as TGCAGCGTTCGGAGCGGCAGCTTTAATTCACCCCTCCACTTT.

This clonotype has just a few counts. CDR3 in amino acids: CSARKQPGELFF. In DNA, the CDR3 is TGCAGTGCTAGAAAGCAACCCGGGGAGCTGTTTTTT. The V call is TRBV20-1, the J call TRBJ2-2; D unclear. V was shortened by 2 bases and J by 6 bases, with 7 bases between the two germline ends. The length of the CDR3 is 12 residues. Per germline, CDR1 DFQATT and CDR2 SNEGSKA (reference sequence).

The chain combines TRBV5-1 with TRBJ2-3; 8 bases line up with TRBD2. Germline-derived CDR1 and CDR2 are SGHRS and YFSETQ. The CDR3 loop spans 15 amino acids. V lost 0 bases and J lost 5; bases outside the gene matches: 5. The CDR3 DNA reads as TGCGCCAGCAGCTTGGGCGGGGGGCCCAGAGATACGCAGTATTTT. Residues: CASSLGGGPRDTQYF.

This clonotype was picked up many times. The rearrangement joins TRBV5-1 to TRBJ2-3; 7 bases are a match to TRBD1. The germline V gene encodes CDR1 SGHRS and CDR2 YFSETQ. Trimming took 2 bases from V and 0 from J; bases not matched to a gene: 3. This CDR3 has 15 residues. In DNA form, the CDR3 reads TGCGCCAGCAGCTTACAGGGGTCTAGCACAGATACGCAGTATTTT. It encodes CASSLQGSSTDTQYF.

This clonotype was counted ten times or more. The gene calls are TRBV11-3 and TRBJ2-1; 7 bases are shared with TRBD2. Germline-derived CDR1 and CDR2 are SGHNT and YENEEA. CDR3 length: 15 residues. V was clipped by 0 bases and J by 4 bases; unmatched bases: 3. CDR3 bases: TGTGCCAGCAGCTTAGATTCTAGCGGTTACAATGAGCAGTTCTTC. It is translated as CASSLDSSGYNEQFF. The full variable domain, its missing parts supplied by reference TRBV11-3 and TRBJ2-1, is EAGVVQSPRYKIIEKKQPVAFWCNPISGHNTLYWYLQNLGQGPELLIRYENEEAVDDSQLPKDRFSAERLKGVDSTLKIQPAELGDSAVYLCASSLDSSGYNEQFFGPGTRLTVL.

The sample holds many counts of this clonotype. This sequence joins TRBV12-3 or TRBV12-4 and TRBJ2-1, with TRBD2 matching over 15 bases. The CDR3 length is 18 residues. V dropped 7 bases and J dropped 0; count of bases not matched to a gene: 7. CDR3 in amino acids: CASILGLAGGGSYNEQFF. The CDR3 DNA sequence: TGTGCCAGCATCCTGGGACTAGCGGGGGGAGGCTCCTACAATGAGCAGTTCTTC.

This clonotype appeared a few times. V gene TRBV18 combines with J gene TRBJ2-2; the D gene is possibly TRBD1 (5 bases). The germline gives CDR1 KGHSH, CDR2 LQKENI. The germline V and J ends were trimmed by 8 bases and 2 bases, with 15 bases remaining between them. The CDR3 is made up of 15 amino acids. In DNA, the CDR3 is TGTGCCAGCACTCGCCCAGGGCTAAACACCGGGGAGCTGTTTTTT. This encodes CASTRPGLNTGELFF.

This clonotype was observed many times. The chain recombines TRBV7-2 with TRBJ1-5; 8 bases line up with TRBD1. Germline V gene data show CDR1 as SGHTA and CDR2 as FQGNSA. The V gene end was trimmed by 5 bases and the J gene end by 7 bases; junction bases not matched to a gene: 10. The CDR3 consists of 15 residues. The CDR3 loop is CASSRKQGVGQPQHF. For the CDR3, the DNA is TGTGCCAGCAGCAGAAAACAGGGGGTCGGGCAGCCCCAGCATTTT.

This clonotype has just a few counts. Written as DNA, the CDR3 is TGTGCCAGCTCAACGGGCTTCTATGGCTACACCTTC. Translating gives CASSTGFYGYTF. This chain connects TRBV12-3 or TRBV12-4 to TRBJ1-2; no firm D call. V lost 8 bases to trimming and J lost 4 bases, with 11 bases between them. This CDR3 spans 12 amino acids.

In this sample, this clonotype turned up a few times. The V gene is TRBV7-3, the J gene TRBJ1-3, with D unresolved. CDR3 length: 16 amino acids. V was trimmed by 4 bases and J by 0 bases, leaving 13 bases between them. Germline V gives CDR1 SGHTA, CDR2 FQGTGA. The CDR3 spells CASSSGPRGSGNTIYF. The CDR3 coding sequence is TGTGCCAGCAGCTCAGGCCCCCGGGGCTCTGGAAACACCATATATTTT.

CDR3 in amino acids: CSVEVHPNTEAFF. The CDR3 DNA reads as TGCAGCGTTGAGGTCCATCCGAACACTGAAGCTTTCTTT. The chain couples TRBV29-1 to TRBJ1-1, with D uncertain. The germline CDR1 and CDR2 sequences are SQVTM and ANQGSEA. V dropped 3 bases and J dropped 1 base, with 9 bases sitting between them. The CDR3 spans 13 residues.

The V and J genes are TRBV27 and TRBJ2-7, with 11 bases that match TRBD2. The CDR3 runs 14 residues. Germline V lookup: CDR1 MNHEY, CDR2 SMNVEV (reference sequence). V gave up 8 bases and J gave up 1 base; unmatched junction bases: 4. As DNA, the CDR3 is TGTGCCAGCCAAAGACTAGCGGGATCCTACGAGCAGTACTTC. Translation: CASQRLAGSYEQYF.

This clonotype was seen ten or more times. The gene calls are TRBV2 and TRBJ2-3, with D unresolved. The CDR3 loop spans 11 amino acids. Trimming pared 5 bases from V and 2 bases from J, leaving 2 bases between. Germline lookup yields CDR1 SNHLY and CDR2 FYNNEI. CDR3 DNA sequence: TGTGCCAGCAGTTACACAGATACGCAGTATTTT. Translating gives CASSYTDTQYF.

The chain is built from TRBV2 and TRBJ1-2, with a tentative D call TRBD1 (5 bases). Deletions cut 2 bases from V and 3 bases from J, with 19 bases between. CDR1 is SNHLY, CDR2 FYNNEI, per germline. The CDR3 extends over 17 amino acids. CDR3 nucleotide sequence: TGTGCCAGCAGTGAAAGGTTTTTTGTGGACAACTACTATGGCTACACCTTC. Its translation is CASSERFFVDNYYGYTF.

In its sample, this clonotype was seen many times. The rearrangement joins TRBV20-1 to TRBJ2-1; the D is unclear. This CDR3 region has 11 residues. V was trimmed by 4 bases and J by 4 bases, leaving 5 bases between them. The V gene's germline CDR1 is DFQATT and CDR2 SNEGSKA (reference sequence). CDR3 residues: CSATRYNEQFF. CDR3 in DNA: TGCAGTGCTACACGTTACAATGAGCAGTTCTTC.

This clonotype appeared many times. The chain combines TRBV29-1 with TRBJ1-5; 10 positions agree with TRBD1. The CDR3 sequence is 14 residues long. J was trimmed by 5 bases and V by 7 bases; bases with no gene match: 8. The germline V gene has CDR1 SQVTM and CDR2 ANQGSEA. The DNA of the CDR3 is TGCAGCGCCGTCGTCGACAGGGGGCATCAGCCCCAGCATTTT. Translating it yields CSAVVDRGHQPQHF.

V gene TRBV20-1 combines with J gene TRBJ1-4; TRBD1 matches at 7 bases. The germline CDR1 and CDR2 sequences are DFQATT and SNEGSKA (reference sequence). The trim removed 8 bases at V and 7 bases at J, leaving 7 bases unmatched. The CDR3 has 12 amino acids. In DNA, the CDR3 is TGCAGTACTACAGGGGTCGGTGAAAAACTGTTTTTT. Translated, it gives CSTTGVGEKLFF.

This clonotype was observed a few times. The chain couples TRBV4-1 to TRBJ2-5, with 10 bases that match TRBD2. Looked up from germline, CDR1 is MGHRA and CDR2 is YSYEKL. The V and J ends lost 4 bases and 0 bases, in that order; junction bases with no gene match: 2. CDR3 length equals 15 residues. The CDR3 DNA sequence: TGCGCCAGCAGCCTGGGACTAGCGTACCAAGAGACCCAGTACTTC. Translating it yields CASSLGLAYQETQYF.

This clonotype was recorded a few times. The rearrangement links TRBV6-5 to TRBJ2-1; tentatively, D is TRBD1 or TRBD2 (5 bases each). Germline CDR1 and CDR2: MNHEY and SVGAGI. The CDR3 loop spans 17 amino acids. The ends were cut back, 6 bases at V and 10 bases at J, with 28 bases in the middle. The CDR3 here is CASRRVSGTDQIKEQFF. DNA of the CDR3: TGTGCCAGCAGACGGGTTTCCGGGACGGACCAGATTAAGGAGCAGTTCTTC.

The chain couples TRBV6-6 to TRBJ1-5, with 8 bases aligning to TRBD1. V lost 4 bases, J lost 6 bases, and 5 bases stayed unmatched. Germline V gene lookup returns CDR1 MNHNY and CDR2 SVGAGI (reference sequence). CDR3 length: 14 residues. The CDR3 loop reads CASSSQGAGQPQHF. The CDR3 region has the DNA TGTGCCAGCAGTTCGCAGGGGGCGGGTCAGCCCCAGCATTTT.